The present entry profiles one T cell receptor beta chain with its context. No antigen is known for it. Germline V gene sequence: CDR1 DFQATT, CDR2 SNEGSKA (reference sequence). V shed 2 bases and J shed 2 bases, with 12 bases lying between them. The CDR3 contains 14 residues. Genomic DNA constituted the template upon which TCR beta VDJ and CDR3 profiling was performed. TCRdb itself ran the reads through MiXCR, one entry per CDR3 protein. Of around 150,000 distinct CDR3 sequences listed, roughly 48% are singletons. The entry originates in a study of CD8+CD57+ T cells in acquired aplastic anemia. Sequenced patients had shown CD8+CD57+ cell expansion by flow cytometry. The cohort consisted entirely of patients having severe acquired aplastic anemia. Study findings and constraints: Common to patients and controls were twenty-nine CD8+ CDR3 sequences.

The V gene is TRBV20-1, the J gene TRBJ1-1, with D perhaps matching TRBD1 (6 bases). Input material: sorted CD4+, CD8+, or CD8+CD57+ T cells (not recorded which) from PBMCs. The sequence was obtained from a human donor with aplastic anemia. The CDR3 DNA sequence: TGCAGTGCTAGATCTCAGACAGGCAACACTGAAGCTTTCTTT. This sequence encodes CSARSQTGNTEAFF.